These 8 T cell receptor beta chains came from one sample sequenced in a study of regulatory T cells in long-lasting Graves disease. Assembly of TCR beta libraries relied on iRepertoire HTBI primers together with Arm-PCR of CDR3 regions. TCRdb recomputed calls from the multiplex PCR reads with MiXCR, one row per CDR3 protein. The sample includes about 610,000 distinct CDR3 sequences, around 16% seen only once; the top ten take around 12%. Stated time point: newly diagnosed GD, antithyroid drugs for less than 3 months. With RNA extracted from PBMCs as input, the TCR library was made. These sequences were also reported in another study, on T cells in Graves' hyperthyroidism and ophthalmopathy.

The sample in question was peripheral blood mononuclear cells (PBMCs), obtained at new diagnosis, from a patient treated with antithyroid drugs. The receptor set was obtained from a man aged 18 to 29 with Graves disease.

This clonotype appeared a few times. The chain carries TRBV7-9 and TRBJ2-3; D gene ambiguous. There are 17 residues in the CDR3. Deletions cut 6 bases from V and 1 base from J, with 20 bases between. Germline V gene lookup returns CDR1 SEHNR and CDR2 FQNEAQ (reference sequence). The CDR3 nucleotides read TGTGCCAGCAGTCCCCCCGTTAAAAGGGTGGGCACAGATACGCAGTATTTT. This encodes CASSPPVKRVGTDTQYF. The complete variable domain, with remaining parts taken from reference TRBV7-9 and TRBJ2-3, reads DTGVSQNPRHKITKRGQNVTFRCDPISEHNRLYWYRQTLGQGPEFLTYFQNEAQLEKSRLLSDRFSAERPKGSFSTLEIQRTEQGDSAMYLCASSPPVKRVGTDTQYFGPGTRLTVL.

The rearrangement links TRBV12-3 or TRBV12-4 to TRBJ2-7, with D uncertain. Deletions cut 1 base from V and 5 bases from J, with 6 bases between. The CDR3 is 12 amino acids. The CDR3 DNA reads TGTGCCAGCAGTTTAGTACGTGACGAGCAGTACTTC. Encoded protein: CASSLVRDEQYF.

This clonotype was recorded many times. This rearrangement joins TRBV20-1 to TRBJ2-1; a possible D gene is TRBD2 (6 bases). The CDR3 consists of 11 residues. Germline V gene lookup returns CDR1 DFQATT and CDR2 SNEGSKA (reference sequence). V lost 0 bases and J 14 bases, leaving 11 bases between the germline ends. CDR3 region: CSARDPGVEFF. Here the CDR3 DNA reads TGCAGTGCTAGAGATCCGGGAGTGGAGTTCTTC.

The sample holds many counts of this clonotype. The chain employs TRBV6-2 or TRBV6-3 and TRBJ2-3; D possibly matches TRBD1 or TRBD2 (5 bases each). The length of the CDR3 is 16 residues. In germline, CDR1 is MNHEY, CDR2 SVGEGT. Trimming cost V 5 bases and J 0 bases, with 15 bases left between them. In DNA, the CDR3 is TGTGCCAGCAGTGAAGTTTGGGGGACCAGCACAGATACGCAGTATTTT. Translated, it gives CASSEVWGTSTDTQYF.

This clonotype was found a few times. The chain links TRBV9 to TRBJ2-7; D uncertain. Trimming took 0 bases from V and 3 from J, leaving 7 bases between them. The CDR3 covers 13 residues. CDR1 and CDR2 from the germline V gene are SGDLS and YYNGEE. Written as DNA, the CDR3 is TGTGCCAGCAGCGTAGGAAGGGACTACGAGCAGTACTTC. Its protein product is CASSVGRDYEQYF.

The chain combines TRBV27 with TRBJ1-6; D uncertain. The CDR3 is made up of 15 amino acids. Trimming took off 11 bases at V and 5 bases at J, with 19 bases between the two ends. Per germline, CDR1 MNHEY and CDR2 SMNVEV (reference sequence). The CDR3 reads CAAQPPDGNNSPLHF. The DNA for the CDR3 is TGTGCCGCCCAGCCCCCGGACGGAAATAATTCACCCCTCCACTTT.

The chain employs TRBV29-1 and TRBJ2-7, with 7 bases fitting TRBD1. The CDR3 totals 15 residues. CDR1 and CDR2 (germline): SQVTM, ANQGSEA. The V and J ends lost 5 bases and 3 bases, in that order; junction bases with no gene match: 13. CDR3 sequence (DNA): TGCAGCGTTTTGACAGGGAAAAAGAGCCTCTACGAGCAGTACTTC. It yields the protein CSVLTGKKSLYEQYF.

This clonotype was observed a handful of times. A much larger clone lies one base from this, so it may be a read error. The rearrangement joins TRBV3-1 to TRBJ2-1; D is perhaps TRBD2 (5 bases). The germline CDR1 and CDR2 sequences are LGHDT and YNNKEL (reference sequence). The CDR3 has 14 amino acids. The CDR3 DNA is TGTGCCAGCAGCCAGAGGGCTAGCTACAATGAGCAGCTCTTC. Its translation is CASSQRASYNEQLF.